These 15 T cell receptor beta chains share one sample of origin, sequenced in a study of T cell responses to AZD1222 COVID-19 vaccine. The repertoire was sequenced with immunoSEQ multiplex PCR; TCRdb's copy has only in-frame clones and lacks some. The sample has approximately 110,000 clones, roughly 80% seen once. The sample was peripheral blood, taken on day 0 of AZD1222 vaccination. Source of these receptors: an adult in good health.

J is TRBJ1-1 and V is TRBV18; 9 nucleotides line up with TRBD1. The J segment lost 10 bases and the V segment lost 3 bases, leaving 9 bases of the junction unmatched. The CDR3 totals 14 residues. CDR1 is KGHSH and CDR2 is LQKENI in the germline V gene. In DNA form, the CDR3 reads TGTGCCAGCTCACCGATACAGGGGGCCGGAGGAGCTTTCTTT. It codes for CASSPIQGAGGAFF.

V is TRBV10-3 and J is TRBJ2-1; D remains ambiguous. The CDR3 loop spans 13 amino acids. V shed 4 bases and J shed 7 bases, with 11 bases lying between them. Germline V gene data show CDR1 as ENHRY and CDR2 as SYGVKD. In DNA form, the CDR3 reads TGTGCCATCAGTGCGGCAGTGCCTAATGAGCAGTTCTTC. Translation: CAISAAVPNEQFF.

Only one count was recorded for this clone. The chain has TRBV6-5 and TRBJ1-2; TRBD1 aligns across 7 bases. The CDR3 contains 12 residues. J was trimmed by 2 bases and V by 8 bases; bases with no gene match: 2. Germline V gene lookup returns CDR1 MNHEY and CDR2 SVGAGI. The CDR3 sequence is CASSRGNYGYTF. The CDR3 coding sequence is TGTGCCAGCTCCAGGGGGAACTATGGCTACACCTTC.

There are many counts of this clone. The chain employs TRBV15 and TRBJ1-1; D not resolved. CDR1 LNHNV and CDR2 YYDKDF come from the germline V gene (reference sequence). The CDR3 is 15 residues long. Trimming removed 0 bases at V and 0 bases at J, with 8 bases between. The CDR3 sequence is CATSRDKEVNTEAFF. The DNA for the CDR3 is TGTGCCACCAGCAGAGATAAGGAGGTGAACACTGAAGCTTTCTTT.

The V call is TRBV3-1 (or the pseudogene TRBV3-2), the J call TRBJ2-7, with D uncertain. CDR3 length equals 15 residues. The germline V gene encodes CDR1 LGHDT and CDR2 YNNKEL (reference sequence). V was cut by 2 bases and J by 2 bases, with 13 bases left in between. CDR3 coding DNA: TGTGCCAGCAGCCAATCGAGAGACCAAACCTACGAGCAGTACTTC. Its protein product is CASSQSRDQTYEQYF.

CDR3 sequence reads: CASSVALYGYTF. The DNA for the CDR3 is TGTGCCAGCAGTGTAGCCCTGTATGGCTACACCTTC. The V call is TRBV6-1, the J call TRBJ1-2; D gene ambiguous. CDR3 length: 12 amino acids. With 4 bases removed from V and 5 bases from J, the gap between germline ends came to 8 bases. Germline CDR1 and CDR2: MNHNS and SASEGT.

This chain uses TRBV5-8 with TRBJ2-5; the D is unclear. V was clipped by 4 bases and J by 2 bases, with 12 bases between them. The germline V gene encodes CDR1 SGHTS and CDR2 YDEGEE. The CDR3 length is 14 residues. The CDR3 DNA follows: TGTGCCAGCAGCAACCCGACTGAACAAGAGACCCAGTACTTC. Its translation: CASSNPTEQETQYF.

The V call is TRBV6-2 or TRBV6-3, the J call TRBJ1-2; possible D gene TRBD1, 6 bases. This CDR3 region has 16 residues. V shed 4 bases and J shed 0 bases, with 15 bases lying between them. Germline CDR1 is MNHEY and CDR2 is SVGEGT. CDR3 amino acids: CASSSIRQDPNYGYTF. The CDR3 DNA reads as TGTGCCAGCAGTTCGATACGACAGGATCCTAACTATGGCTACACCTTC.

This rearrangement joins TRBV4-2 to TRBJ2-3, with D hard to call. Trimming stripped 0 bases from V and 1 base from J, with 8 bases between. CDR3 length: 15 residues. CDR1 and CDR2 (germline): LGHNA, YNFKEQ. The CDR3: CASSQDLLGTDTQYF. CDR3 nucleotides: TGTGCCAGCAGCCAAGATCTTCTAGGCACAGATACGCAGTATTTT.

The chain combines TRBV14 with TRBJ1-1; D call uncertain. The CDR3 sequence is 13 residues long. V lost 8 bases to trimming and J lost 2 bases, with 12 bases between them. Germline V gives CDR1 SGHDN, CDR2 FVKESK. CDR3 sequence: CASAGLGNTEAFF. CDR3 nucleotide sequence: TGTGCCAGCGCGGGCCTGGGTAACACTGAAGCTTTCTTT.

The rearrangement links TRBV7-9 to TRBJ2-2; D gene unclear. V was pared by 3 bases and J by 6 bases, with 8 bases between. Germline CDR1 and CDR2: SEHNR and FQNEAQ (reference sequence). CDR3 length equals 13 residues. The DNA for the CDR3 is TGTGCCAGCAGCTTGGGCCAGGCCGGGGAGCTGTTTTTT. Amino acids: CASSLGQAGELFF.

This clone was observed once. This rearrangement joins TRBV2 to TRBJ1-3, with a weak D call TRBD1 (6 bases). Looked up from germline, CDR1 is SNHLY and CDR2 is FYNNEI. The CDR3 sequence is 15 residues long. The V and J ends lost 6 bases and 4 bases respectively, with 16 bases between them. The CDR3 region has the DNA TGTGCCAGCAGCCTAACAGGGATGGGCGGAAACACCATATATTTT. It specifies CASSLTGMGGNTIYF.

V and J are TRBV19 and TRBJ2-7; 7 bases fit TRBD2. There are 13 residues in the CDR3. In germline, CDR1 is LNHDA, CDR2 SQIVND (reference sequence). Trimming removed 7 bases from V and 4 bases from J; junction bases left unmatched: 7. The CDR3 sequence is CASTPSGGYEQYF. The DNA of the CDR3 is TGTGCCAGTACCCCATCGGGGGGATACGAGCAGTACTTC.

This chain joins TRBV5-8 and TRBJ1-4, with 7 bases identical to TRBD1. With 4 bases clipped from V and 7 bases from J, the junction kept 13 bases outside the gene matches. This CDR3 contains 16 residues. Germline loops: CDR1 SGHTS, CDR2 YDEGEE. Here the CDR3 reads CASSQRTGAGGEKLFF. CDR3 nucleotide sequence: TGTGCCAGCAGCCAACGAACCGGGGCAGGGGGTGAAAAACTGTTTTTT.

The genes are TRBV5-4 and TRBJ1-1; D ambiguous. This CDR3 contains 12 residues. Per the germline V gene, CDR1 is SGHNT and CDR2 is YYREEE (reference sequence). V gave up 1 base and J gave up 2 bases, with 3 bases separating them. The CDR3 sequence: CASSLPNTEAFF. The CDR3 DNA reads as TGTGCCAGCAGCTTGCCTAACACTGAAGCTTTCTTT.